The 24 T cell receptor beta chains given below trace back to one sample, sequenced in a study of TIL therapy for anti-PD-1-resistant metastatic lung cancer. Sample time point: pre-treatment sample, taken before nivolumab and TIL therapy. The libraries were made with immunoSEQ v3. TCRdb's table, derived via immunoSEQ multiplex PCR, lists solely in-frame clones and lacks some. The repertoire has about 59,000 clones, more than 60% of them found once; the top ten carry 1.8%. The material was blood, obtained at baseline. The receptor set was obtained from a person aged 25 to 80 with non-small cell lung cancer.

The chain couples TRBV7-2 to TRBJ2-7, with TRBD1 matching over 8 bases. Germline-derived CDR1 and CDR2 are SGHTA and FQGNSA. Unmatched junction bases numbered 11, after V lost 6 bases and J lost 4 bases. The CDR3 is made up of 15 amino acids. The CDR3 reads CASRAGTGGGYEQYF. Here the CDR3 DNA reads TGTGCCAGCAGAGCCGGGACAGGTGGGGGGTACGAGCAGTACTTC.

The chain couples TRBV4-3 to TRBJ2-7; D may match TRBD1 or TRBD2 (7 bases each). Germline CDR1 is LGHNA and CDR2 is YSLEER. This CDR3 comprises 16 residues. V gave up 4 bases and J gave up 2 bases, with 18 bases separating them. The CDR3 sequence: CASSLIQGGGPYEQYF. The CDR3 DNA reads as TGCGCCAGCAGCCTGATACAGGGAGGGGGCCCCTACGAGCAGTACTTC.

This clone occurred a few times. The J gene is TRBJ1-5, the V gene TRBV5-1; 7 bases match TRBD1. CDR1 is SGHRS and CDR2 is YFSETQ in the germline V gene. V gave up 4 bases and J gave up 4 bases; unmatched junction bases: 5. This CDR3 has 14 residues. The CDR3 loop is CASSQGGPNQPQHF. The CDR3 coding sequence is TGCGCCAGCAGCCAGGGGGGACCAAATCAGCCCCAGCATTTT.

This clone has a single count. At one boundary the junction diverges from the germline segment, which might be a read error. Other DNA sequences in this sample translate to the same CDR3. The V call is TRBV9, the J call TRBJ2-3; the D is unclear. The CDR3 contains 13 residues. Per the germline V gene, CDR1 is SGDLS and CDR2 is YYNGEE. CDR3 DNA sequence: TGTGCCAGCAGCGTAGGTAGCAGAGATACGCAGTATTTT. As protein: CASSVGSRDTQYF.

V is TRBV4-1 and J is TRBJ1-5; 7 bases align to TRBD1. Germline loops: CDR1 MGHRA, CDR2 YSYEKL. J gave up 2 bases and V 2 bases, and 6 bases lay outside the gene matches. The CDR3 is 16 amino acids. The chain's CDR3 is CASSQWGTVRNQPQHF. DNA of the CDR3: TGCGCCAGCAGCCAATGGGGGACAGTCCGCAATCAGCCCCAGCATTTT.

This clone was found once. The V gene is TRBV19, the J gene TRBJ1-3; 8 bases are a match to TRBD1. Germline CDR1 LNHDA, CDR2 SQIVND (reference sequence). The trim removed 6 bases at V and 0 bases at J, leaving 4 bases unmatched. The CDR3 contains 15 residues. The CDR3 loop reads CASRGGQGSGNTIYF. Here the CDR3 DNA reads TGTGCCAGTAGGGGTGGACAGGGCTCTGGAAACACCATATATTTT.

This chain joins TRBV11-3 and TRBJ2-3; D is undetermined. Trimming cost V 1 base and J 2 bases, with 10 bases left between them. The CDR3 length is 15 residues. Germline V gene data show CDR1 as SGHNT and CDR2 as YENEEA. CDR3 nucleotide sequence: TGTGCCAGCAGCTTAGTCCCTATTCCCACAGATACGCAGTATTTT. Translating gives CASSLVPIPTDTQYF. Supplemented by reference TRBV11-3 and TRBJ2-3, the full variable domain reads EAGVVQSPRYKIIEKKQPVAFWCNPISGHNTLYWYLQNLGQGPELLIRYENEEAVDDSQLPKDRFSAERLKGVDSTLKIQPAELGDSAVYLCASSLVPIPTDTQYFGPGTRLTVL.

The rearrangement links TRBV4-1 to TRBJ2-1; D might be TRBD1 (6 bases). The CDR3 runs to 15 residues. Germline assignment: CDR1 MGHRA and CDR2 YSYEKL. V lost 0 bases, J lost 3 bases, and 9 bases lay in between. CDR3 sequence reads: CASSQDRGSYNEQFF. In DNA, the CDR3 is TGCGCCAGCAGCCAAGACAGGGGAAGCTACAATGAGCAGTTCTTC.

The V and J genes are TRBV5-4 and TRBJ2-1; D is undetermined. V lost 0 bases to trimming and J lost 6 bases, with 10 bases between them. The CDR3 covers 14 residues. The germline V gene has CDR1 SGHNT and CDR2 YYREEE (reference sequence). The CDR3 bases are TGTGCCAGCAGCTTGGTGGGGTCGGTCAATGAGCAGTTCTTC. Its protein is CASSLVGSVNEQFF.

The rearrangement joins TRBV19 to TRBJ1-3; D remains ambiguous. This CDR3 has 13 amino acids. Per the germline V gene, CDR1 is LNHDA and CDR2 is SQIVND (reference sequence). With 5 bases removed from V and 1 base from J, the gap between germline ends came to 6 bases. The CDR3 nucleotides are TGTGCCAGTAGTGGGCCTTCTGGAAACACCATATATTTT. Translated, it gives CASSGPSGNTIYF.

This chain joins TRBV7-2 and TRBJ2-2; D unclear. Trimming removed 3 bases from V and 6 bases from J, with 8 bases in between. The CDR3 runs to 13 residues. Germline assignment: CDR1 SGHTA and CDR2 FQGNSA. The CDR3 DNA reads TGTGCCAGCAGCTTGTATAGCCCCGGGGAGCTGTTTTTT. It encodes CASSLYSPGELFF.

The rearrangement uses TRBV15 and TRBJ1-2, with D unclear. With 0 bases removed from V and 2 bases from J, the gap between germline ends came to 10 bases. This CDR3 comprises 15 residues. Germline loops: CDR1 LNHNV, CDR2 YYDKDF (reference sequence). The CDR3 DNA is TGTGCCACCAGCAGAGAGGCAGGCCCAAACTATGGCTACACCTTC. This gives the protein CATSREAGPNYGYTF.

This chain connects TRBV11-3 to TRBJ2-1, with 9 bases that match TRBD2. CDR3 size: 16 residues. V was clipped by 4 bases and J by 7 bases; unmatched bases: 11. Germline values: CDR1 SGHNT, CDR2 YENEEA. CDR3 residues: CASSSRAAGGQNEQFF. DNA for the CDR3: TGTGCCAGCAGCTCCCGGGCGGCGGGAGGGCAAAATGAGCAGTTCTTC.

The rearrangement uses TRBV19 and TRBJ2-1, with 7 bases that match TRBD2. Germline V gene data show CDR1 as LNHDA and CDR2 as SQIVND (reference sequence). There are 14 residues in the CDR3. J lost 4 bases, V lost 6 bases, and 6 bases had no gene match. CDR3 sequence (DNA): TGTGCCAGTAGCCCCGGGGGGTTTTACAATGAGCAGTTCTTC. Its translation is CASSPGGFYNEQFF.

This rearrangement joins TRBV27 to TRBJ2-7, with D tentatively TRBD2 (7 bases). This CDR3 contains 15 residues. V lost 2 bases to trimming and J lost 0 bases, with 11 bases between them. Looked up from germline, CDR1 is MNHEY and CDR2 is SMNVEV (reference sequence). CDR3 sequence reads: CASSLGGGRSYEQYF. DNA of the CDR3: TGTGCCAGCAGTTTAGGGGGGGGGCGCTCCTACGAGCAGTACTTC.

The V gene is TRBV10-3, the J gene TRBJ1-5; TRBD1 aligns across 8 bases. The CDR3 is 13 residues long. Trimming removed 8 bases from V and 3 bases from J; junction bases left unmatched: 3. Germline CDR1 reads ENHRY; CDR2 reads SYGVKD. The CDR3 nucleotides read TGTGCCATCGGACAGGGACTCAATCAGCCCCAGCATTTT. Its translation is CAIGQGLNQPQHF.

The CDR3 DNA follows: TGTGCCAGCAGTTCCCCTTTGGGAGACCCAGCCAAAAACATTCAGTACTTC. It translates to CASSSPLGDPAKNIQYF. This chain joins TRBV28 and TRBJ2-4, with D tentatively TRBD2 (5 bases). The CDR3 runs 17 residues. V was shortened by 4 bases and J by 0 bases, with 16 bases between the two germline ends. CDR1 is MDHEN and CDR2 is SYDVKM in the germline V gene.

This clone came up a few times. The chain recombines TRBV18 with TRBJ1-3; no reliable D call. The CDR3 totals 15 residues. From germline, CDR1 is KGHSH and CDR2 LQKENI. Trimming took off 2 bases at V and 2 bases at J, with 10 bases between the two ends. The CDR3 DNA sequence: TGTGCCAGCTCACCAGCAGGCCTCCCTGGAAACACCATATATTTT. It translates to CASSPAGLPGNTIYF.

The V call is TRBV6-5, the J call TRBJ2-2, with TRBD1 identical over 10 bases. The germline gives CDR1 MNHEY, CDR2 SVGAGI. The V and J ends lost 6 bases and 4 bases, in that order; junction bases with no gene match: 5. This CDR3 region has 15 residues. The CDR3 region has the DNA TGTGCCAGCAGAGCCGGGACAGGGGCCACCGGGGAGCTGTTTTTT. It translates to CASRAGTGATGELFF.

This CDR3 is CASSPRDNPFYEQYF. CDR3 coding DNA: TGTGCCAGCAGCCCTCGGGACAACCCCTTCTACGAGCAGTACTTC. The chain joins TRBV5-6 to TRBJ2-7; possibly TRBD1 for D (6 bases). V was cut by 4 bases and J by 3 bases, with 17 bases left in between. Germline CDR1 SGHDT, CDR2 YYEEEE. There are 15 residues in the CDR3.

CDR3 protein: CASSMVPYEQYF. DNA for the CDR3: TGTGCCAGTAGTATGGTTCCCTACGAGCAGTACTTC. The chain links TRBV19 to TRBJ2-7; D is undetermined. Germline V gene sequence: CDR1 LNHDA, CDR2 SQIVND (reference sequence). The CDR3 runs 12 residues. Between the trimmed V and J ends, which lost 3 bases and 2 bases, there was a span of 5 bases.

V gene TRBV7-9 combines with J gene TRBJ1-1, with D perhaps TRBD1 (5 bases). The CDR3 has 13 residues. The germline V and J ends were trimmed by 8 bases and 5 bases, with 15 bases remaining between them. Germline-derived CDR1 and CDR2 are SEHNR and FQNEAQ (reference sequence). CDR3 residues: CASLLNWGTEAFF. The DNA of the CDR3 is TGTGCCAGCCTCCTAAATTGGGGGACTGAAGCTTTCTTT.

This chain connects TRBV6-1 to TRBJ2-1; D is undetermined. CDR1 and CDR2 from the germline V gene are MNHNS and SASEGT. The CDR3 is 14 amino acids. Trimming removed 4 bases at V and 9 bases at J, with 16 bases between. The CDR3: CASSGNSQRSEQFF. CDR3 coding DNA: TGTGCCAGCAGTGGGAACAGTCAAAGGAGTGAGCAGTTCTTC.

The CDR3 region is CASSPRGSGTFPPYNEQFF. DNA of the CDR3: TGTGCCAGCAGCCCCCGGGGTAGCGGGACCTTTCCCCCCTACAATGAGCAGTTCTTC. V is TRBV7-3 and J is TRBJ2-1; 8 bases match TRBD2. The CDR3 totals 19 residues. Germline trimming cut 5 bases from V and 2 bases from J; bases unmatched to any gene: 17. CDR1 is SGHTA and CDR2 is FQGTGA in the germline V gene.